The clone carrying this T cell receptor (beta chain) was seen only a few times. Germline V CDR1 and CDR2: LGHDT, YNNKEL (reference sequence). V shed 4 bases, J shed 5 bases, and the junction held 11 bases outside the gene matches. CDR3 length: 18 amino acids. The data originate from a study of patients and donors after allogeneic stem cell transplantation. TCRdb re-derived calls from the RT-PCR reads in MiXCR, one entry per CDR3 protein. The data show roughly 960,000 distinct CDR3 sequences, roughly 17% seen once. Sequencing input: blood, either unsorted or a sorted T cell fraction (not recorded which). V and J are TRBV3-1 and TRBJ2-2, with 12 bases fitting TRBD2. The sequence was obtained from a human donor who was either an allogeneic HSCT recipient or a stem cell or donor lymphocyte infusion donor (not recorded which). It is not recorded whose cells these are; they may come from a transplant donor. CDR3 loop: CASSRLTSGGSGTGELFF. CDR3 coding DNA: TGTGCCAGCAGCCGCCTAACTAGCGGGGGGTCGGGAACCGGGGAGCTGTTTTTT.